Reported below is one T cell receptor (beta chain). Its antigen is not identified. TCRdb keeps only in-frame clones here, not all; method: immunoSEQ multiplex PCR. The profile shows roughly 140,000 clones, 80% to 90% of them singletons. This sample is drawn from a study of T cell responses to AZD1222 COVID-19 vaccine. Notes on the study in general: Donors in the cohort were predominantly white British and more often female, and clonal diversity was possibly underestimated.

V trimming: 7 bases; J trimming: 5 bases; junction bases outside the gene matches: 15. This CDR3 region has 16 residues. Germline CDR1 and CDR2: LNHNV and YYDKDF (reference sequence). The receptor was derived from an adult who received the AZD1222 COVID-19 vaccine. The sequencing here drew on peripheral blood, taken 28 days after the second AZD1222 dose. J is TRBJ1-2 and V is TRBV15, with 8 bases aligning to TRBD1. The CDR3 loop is CATTPQGASSLYGYTF. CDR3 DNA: TGTGCCACCACGCCGCAGGGGGCTTCCTCATTATATGGCTACACCTTC.